A single sample is the source of the 30 T cell receptor beta chains below, sequenced in a study of blood T cell repertoires in COVID-19. The data were produced by immunoSEQ multiplex PCR, yet TCRdb's version contains in-frame clones alone and is incomplete. This table has fewer than 120,000 clones, 60% to 80% appearing once. Sequencing used peripheral blood. The receptor source for this set is a woman of 80 years or more with active or convalescent COVID-19.

J is TRBJ1-1 and V is TRBV19; TRBD1 might be the D (5 bases). Germline loops: CDR1 LNHDA, CDR2 SQIVND (reference sequence). The V gene lost 3 bases and the J gene lost 5 bases, with 7 bases spanning the gap. The CDR3 runs 12 residues. The CDR3 loop is CASSMGGTEAFF. For the CDR3, the DNA is TGTGCCAGTAGTATGGGGGGAACTGAAGCTTTCTTT.

By share, this clone ranks as medium-sized (0.01 to 0.1%). V is TRBV9 and J is TRBJ2-2; TRBD2 matches 7 bases. The CDR3 covers 15 residues. The ends lost 1 base at V and 5 bases at J; junction bases unmatched: 5. Per the germline V gene, CDR1 is SGDLS and CDR2 is YYNGEE. The CDR3 loop is CASSVTSEGTGELFF. CDR3 nucleotide sequence: TGTGCCAGCAGCGTAACTAGCGAGGGAACCGGGGAGCTGTTTTTT.

The chain couples TRBV5-5 to TRBJ1-2; 9 nucleotides agree with TRBD1. V dropped 3 bases and J dropped 3; count of bases not matched to a gene: 3. This CDR3 is 14 amino acids long. Germline loops: CDR1 SGHKS, CDR2 YYEKEE (reference sequence). The CDR3 protein is CASSYDRGYYGYTF. The CDR3 DNA follows: TGTGCCAGCAGCTATGACAGGGGGTACTATGGCTACACCTTC.

This rearrangement joins TRBV5-4 to TRBJ2-3, with 11 bases matching TRBD2. Germline V gene data show CDR1 as SGHNT and CDR2 as YYREEE (reference sequence). The CDR3 length is 17 residues. V shed 4 bases and J 2 bases; nucleotides not matched to a gene: 9. The CDR3 DNA reads TGTGCCAGCAGCACCTCTACTAGCGGGGGTATCACAGATACGCAGTATTTT. This codes for CASSTSTSGGITDTQYF.

The chain combines TRBV6-1 with TRBJ1-5; 8 nucleotides match TRBD1. The CDR3 is 13 amino acids. Trimming removed 3 bases from V and 6 bases from J; junction bases left unmatched: 1. Germline V CDR1 and CDR2: MNHNS, SASEGT. CDR3 sequence reads: CASSETGAQPQHF. CDR3 sequence (DNA): TGTGCCAGCAGTGAGACAGGGGCTCAGCCCCAGCATTTT.

The chain carries TRBV19 and TRBJ1-2; D not resolved. Trimming cost V 4 bases and J 5 bases, with 26 bases left between them. The CDR3 consists of 18 residues. Germline V lookup: CDR1 LNHDA, CDR2 SQIVND (reference sequence). Here the CDR3 DNA reads TGTGCCAGTAGTACTCGGGGAGGACCCACCCTACCCCTATATGGCTACACCTTC. This sequence encodes CASSTRGGPTLPLYGYTF.

This clone was counted a few times. The chain recombines TRBV18 with TRBJ2-1, with D unresolved. V was shortened by 3 bases and J by 5 bases, with 8 bases between the two germline ends. Germline CDR1 is KGHSH and CDR2 is LQKENI. There are 13 residues in the CDR3. CDR3 sequence: CASSPFADNEQFF. The CDR3 nucleotides read TGTGCCAGCTCACCGTTTGCAGACAATGAGCAGTTCTTC.

The gene calls are TRBV5-1 and TRBJ1-1, with D perhaps matching TRBD1 (6 bases). With 4 bases removed from V and 1 base from J, the gap between germline ends came to 17 bases. The germline CDR1 and CDR2 sequences are SGHRS and YFSETQ. The CDR3 extends over 16 amino acids. The CDR3: CASSRLPTGQNTEAFF. In DNA, the CDR3 is TGCGCCAGCAGCCGACTTCCGACAGGTCAGAACACTGAAGCTTTCTTT.

This sequence joins TRBV6-1 and TRBJ1-2; 7 bases align to TRBD1. Germline values: CDR1 MNHNS, CDR2 SASEGT. Trimming removed 2 bases from V and 8 bases from J; junction bases left unmatched: 8. The CDR3 loop spans 14 amino acids. CDR3 sequence reads: CASSETSGGAGYTF. In DNA form, the CDR3 reads TGTGCCAGCAGTGAAACTTCAGGGGGAGCAGGCTACACCTTC.

This clone was seen many times. The V call is TRBV5-8, the J call TRBJ2-3, with 7 bases that match TRBD2. V shed 0 bases, J shed 5 bases, and the junction held 3 bases outside the gene matches. Germline assignment: CDR1 SGHTS and CDR2 YDEGEE. The CDR3 spans 14 residues. The DNA for the CDR3 is TGTGCCAGCAGCTTGGTTGCGGGGGAAGATACGCAGTATTTT. Amino acid sequence: CASSLVAGEDTQYF. Together with reference TRBV5-8 and TRBJ2-3, the CDR3 gives the full variable domain: EAGVTQSPTHLIKTRGQQATLRCSPISGHTSVYWYQQALGLGLQFLLWYDEGEERNRGNFPPRFSGRQFPNYSSELNVNALELEDSALYLCASSLVAGEDTQYFGPGTRLTVL.

This clone was counted once. The chain has TRBV7-9 and TRBJ1-2; 8 bases match TRBD1. With 2 bases clipped from V and 6 bases from J, the junction kept 5 bases outside the gene matches. CDR1 and CDR2 from the germline V gene are SEHNR and FQNEAQ (reference sequence). The CDR3 totals 14 residues. CDR3 DNA sequence: TGTGCCAGCAGCTTATCAGGGGGCAGGAATGGCTACACCTTC. This encodes CASSLSGGRNGYTF.

The rearrangement uses TRBV15 and TRBJ2-5; no reliable D call. V lost 3 bases and J lost 4, with 6 bases in between. CDR1 and CDR2 from the germline V gene are LNHNV and YYDKDF (reference sequence). The CDR3 runs to 12 residues. The CDR3 loop is CATSSIVETQYF. CDR3 bases: TGTGCCACCAGCAGTATAGTAGAGACCCAGTACTTC. Full variable domain (rest looked up from reference TRBV15 and TRBJ2-5): DAMVIQNPRYQVTQFGKPVTLSCSQTLNHNVMYWYQQKSSQAPKLLFHYYDKDFNNEADTPDNFQSRRPNTSFCFLDIRSPGLGDTAMYLCATSSIVETQYFGPGTRLLVL.

This clone was seen a few times. The chain couples TRBV9 to TRBJ2-2, with 7 bases matching TRBD2. With V trimmed by 4 bases and J by 4 bases, 4 bases remained unmatched. This CDR3 region has 14 residues. The germline V gene has CDR1 SGDLS and CDR2 YYNGEE. The CDR3 protein is CASSLGLSTGELFF. CDR3 DNA: TGTGCCAGCAGCCTGGGACTATCCACCGGGGAGCTGTTTTTT.

The chain joins TRBV24-1 to TRBJ2-1, with a possible D match to TRBD1 (5 bases). V shed 5 bases and J shed 8 bases, with 18 bases lying between them. The CDR3 contains 15 residues. CDR1 and CDR2 (germline): KGHDR, SFDVKD. This CDR3 reads CATSAQGGWGDEQFF. CDR3 bases: TGTGCCACCAGTGCCCAAGGTGGGTGGGGCGATGAGCAGTTCTTC.

This chain joins TRBV2 and TRBJ2-5; D gene uncertain. CDR3 length: 13 amino acids. From germline, CDR1 is SNHLY and CDR2 FYNNEI. Deletions cut 4 bases from V and 5 bases from J, with 11 bases between. In DNA, the CDR3 is TGTGCCAGCAGTGCGCCAGGTGGGGAGACCCAGTACTTC. Its protein is CASSAPGGETQYF.

This chain links TRBV18 with TRBJ2-1; 9 bases line up with TRBD1. Germline CDR1 is KGHSH and CDR2 is LQKENI. This CDR3 comprises 15 residues. J lost 9 bases, V lost 5 bases, and 11 bases had no gene match. The CDR3 loop is CASSTGTGRWGEQFF. In DNA, the CDR3 is TGTGCCAGCTCAACCGGGACAGGGAGGTGGGGTGAGCAGTTCTTC.

In regard to this clone: No DNA is shown, since the ends of the CDR3 on it are uncertain; the CDR3 is the one TCRdb lists. The chain carries TRBV6-2 or TRBV6-3 and TRBJ2-1; no check of the table's D call, TRBD1, against the DNA was made. A total of 17 residues make up the CDR3, ends included. Per the germline V gene, CDR1 is MNHEY and CDR2 is SVGEGT. The CDR3 protein is CASSSSTVTRSYNEQFF.

DNA of the CDR3: TGTGCCAGCAGGGGGACAGGGTGGGGGTATGGCTACACCTTC. It is translated as CASRGTGWGYGYTF. The chain joins TRBV5-5 to TRBJ1-2, with 9 bases that match TRBD1. CDR3 length: 14 amino acids. Germline CDR1 and CDR2: SGHKS and YYEKEE (reference sequence). V lost 5 bases and J lost 5; bases outside the gene matches: 7.

J is TRBJ2-1 and V is TRBV5-4; 7 bases agree with TRBD2. Germline V CDR1 and CDR2: SGHNT, YYREEE (reference sequence). V dropped 3 bases and J dropped 2; count of bases not matched to a gene: 8. The CDR3 has 16 residues. The chain's CDR3 is CASSYSGIQAYNEQFF. The CDR3 region has the DNA TGTGCCAGCAGCTACAGCGGGATCCAGGCCTACAATGAGCAGTTCTTC.

The gene calls are TRBV6-2 or TRBV6-3 and TRBJ2-1; 9 nucleotides agree with TRBD2. Germline trimming cut 2 bases from V and 7 bases from J; bases unmatched to any gene: 15. Germline assignment: CDR1 MNHEY and CDR2 SVGEGT. CDR3 length: 18 residues. Written as DNA, the CDR3 is TGTGCCAGCAGTTACCCTCGACTTGGTAGCGGGAGTAGGAATGAGCAGTTCTTC. This sequence encodes CASSYPRLGSGSRNEQFF.

The rearrangement uses TRBV18 and TRBJ2-2; no reliable D call. Per germline, CDR1 KGHSH and CDR2 LQKENI. V lost 6 bases, J lost 1 base, and 3 bases lay in between. There are 12 residues in the CDR3. CDR3 region: CASSRNTGELFF. The DNA of the CDR3 is TGTGCCAGCTCCAGGAACACCGGGGAGCTGTTTTTT. Filled out from reference TRBV18 and TRBJ2-2, the complete variable domain reads NAGVMQNPRHLVRRRGQEARLRCSPMKGHSHVYWYRQLPEEGLKFMVYLQKENIIDESGMPKERFSAEFPKEGPSILRIQQVVRGDSAAYFCASSRNTGELFFGEGSRLTVL.

The chain joins TRBV28 to TRBJ1-6; D uncertain. Germline CDR1 is MDHEN and CDR2 is SYDVKM. Deletions cut 7 bases from V and 0 bases from J, with 4 bases between. The CDR3 sequence is 13 residues long. The CDR3 DNA reads as TGTGCCAGCATTAACTCCTATAATTCACCCCTCCACTTT. This translates into CASINSYNSPLHF.

The J gene is TRBJ1-6, the V gene TRBV30; TRBD1 aligns across 8 bases. The CDR3 loop spans 14 amino acids. Germline assignment: CDR1 GTSNPN and CDR2 SVGIG (reference sequence). V gave up 3 bases and J gave up 8 bases; unmatched junction bases: 6. The CDR3 bases are TGTGCCTGGAGAGGACAGGGTTATTATTCACCCCTCCACTTT. Amino acids: CAWRGQGYYSPLHF.

The genes are TRBV6-5 and TRBJ1-2, with D tentatively TRBD1 (5 bases). The germline V gene encodes CDR1 MNHEY and CDR2 SVGAGI. This CDR3 has 13 amino acids. With 5 bases removed from V and 3 bases from J, the gap between germline ends came to 10 bases. The CDR3 sequence is CASSQQVDYGYTF. For the CDR3, the DNA is TGTGCCAGCAGTCAACAGGTGGACTATGGCTACACCTTC.

This rearrangement joins TRBV9 to TRBJ2-2; TRBD2 is a possible D gene (5 bases). V lost 2 bases and J lost 0, with 11 bases in between. Germline CDR1 is SGDLS and CDR2 is YYNGEE. The CDR3 consists of 16 residues. The CDR3 nucleotides are TGTGCCAGCAGCGTCGGTCCTAGCACGAACACCGGGGAGCTGTTTTTT. It yields the protein CASSVGPSTNTGELFF.

This chain joins TRBV5-4 and TRBJ1-4; TRBD1 agrees at 11 bases. The CDR3 is 17 residues long. CDR1 and CDR2 (germline): SGHNT, YYREEE (reference sequence). Trimming took 3 bases from V and 2 from J; bases not matched to a gene: 6. The CDR3 nucleotides read TGTGCCAGCAGCTCTGCCGGACAGGGGGCTACTAATGAAAAACTGTTTTTT. As protein: CASSSAGQGATNEKLFF.

V gene TRBV29-1 combines with J gene TRBJ2-3, with TRBD1 matching 11 bases. J was trimmed by 1 base and V by 6 bases; bases with no gene match: 9. The V gene's germline CDR1 is SQVTM and CDR2 ANQGSEA. The CDR3 is made up of 16 amino acids. CDR3 bases: TGCAGCGTAAAAGGACAGGGGGCTCTGGGCACAGATACGCAGTATTTT. This sequence encodes CSVKGQGALGTDTQYF.

This chain uses TRBV2 with TRBJ2-3, with 13 bases aligning to TRBD2. The CDR3 covers 14 residues. Germline CDR1 is SNHLY and CDR2 is FYNNEI. Germline trimming cut 7 bases from V and 3 bases from J; bases unmatched to any gene: 1. The CDR3 region has the DNA TGTGCCAGCATGGGACTAGCGGGAACAGATACGCAGTATTTT. Translated: CASMGLAGTDTQYF.

CDR3 DNA: TGCGCCAGCAGCCCCCGACTAGAGACCATAAATGAGCAGTTCTTC. Its translation: CASSPRLETINEQFF. This chain connects TRBV4-1 to TRBJ2-1; a weak D match, TRBD2 (6 bases). The germline gives CDR1 MGHRA, CDR2 YSYEKL. This CDR3 comprises 15 residues. V dropped 4 bases and J dropped 7 bases, with 17 bases sitting between them.

This clone has more than one count but fewer than ten. The rearrangement joins TRBV29-1 to TRBJ2-1, with 11 bases identical to TRBD2. CDR1 and CDR2 (germline): SQVTM, ANQGSEA. The CDR3 contains 13 residues. The J segment lost 11 bases and the V segment lost 1 base, leaving 4 bases of the junction unmatched. The CDR3 loop is CSVEGGTSGKQFF. CDR3 in DNA: TGCAGCGTTGAAGGAGGGACTAGCGGCAAGCAGTTCTTC.